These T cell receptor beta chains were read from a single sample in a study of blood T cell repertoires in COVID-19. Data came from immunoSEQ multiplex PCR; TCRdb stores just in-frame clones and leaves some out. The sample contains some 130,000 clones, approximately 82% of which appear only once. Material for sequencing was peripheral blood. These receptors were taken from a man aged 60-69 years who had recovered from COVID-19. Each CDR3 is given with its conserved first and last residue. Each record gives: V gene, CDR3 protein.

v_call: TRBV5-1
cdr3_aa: CASSLEGGPDTQYF

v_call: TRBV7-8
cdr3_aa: CASSLPDQPQHF

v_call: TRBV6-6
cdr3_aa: CASLAAARQYF

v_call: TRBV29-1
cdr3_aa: CSVEETGGTAVQFF

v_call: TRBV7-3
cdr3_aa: CASSLTFSGGINEQFF

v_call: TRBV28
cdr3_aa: CASSLWAMGQGSESSPLHF

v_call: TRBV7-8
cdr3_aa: CASSLGGQGARKLFF

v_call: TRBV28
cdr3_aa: CASRYGGAPSGANVLTF

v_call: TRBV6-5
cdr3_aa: CASSQSGRTHF

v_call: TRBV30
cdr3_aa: CAWSVGLAGGGDTQYF

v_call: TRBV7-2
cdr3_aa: CASIFISGGSYNEQFF

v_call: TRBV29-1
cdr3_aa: CSVVLLRFDRPNTEAFF

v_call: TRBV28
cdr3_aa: CASSLGPQGNGWYEQYF

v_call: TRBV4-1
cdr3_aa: CASSQDLGQGARETQYF

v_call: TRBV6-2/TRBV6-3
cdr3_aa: CASSTLPGEYEQYF

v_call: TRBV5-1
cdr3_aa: CASSSTGNTGELFF

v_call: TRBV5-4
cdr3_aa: CASSPARLAGRETQYF

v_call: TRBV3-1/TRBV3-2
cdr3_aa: CASSLFRETGPEFF

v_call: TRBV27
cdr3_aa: CASSPARGRVTEAFF

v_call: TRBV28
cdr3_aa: CASRGDYPNTGELFF